This T cell receptor (beta chain) stems from a study of cytomegalovirus exposure and HLA in healthy donors. Background on the study: A previous analysis identified 95 million to 130 million unique TCR beta sequences derived from 180 million or so T cells. Study conclusions and caveats: Being productive about 87% or about 30% of the time was typical of most TCR beta V segments in an earlier analysis. Serostatus for CMV was the only available immune exposure information. Per a later analysis, HLA-associated TCR beta chains showed more clonal expansion than other, equally common TCR beta chains.

V was trimmed by 5 bases and J by 6 bases, leaving 14 bases between them. This CDR3 has 13 amino acids. Germline V lookup: CDR1 MNHEY, CDR2 SVGAGI. 13 Jbeta primers and 60 Vbeta primers were used for the PCR. Clones were read by immunoSEQ multiplex PCR, and TCRdb kept only the in-frame ones, dropping some. This table holds around 230,000 clones, roughly 84% found once. The table lists this clone with a count of one. Antigen: not known. V and J are TRBV6-5 and TRBJ2-7, with D perhaps matching TRBD2 (5 bases). The specimen was PBMCs. This clonotype originated in a girl aged 2 to 9 in good health and CMV-seronegative. The CDR3 reads CASSPSLASEQYF. The CDR3 DNA reads as TGTGCCAGCAGTCCGTCCCTAGCCTCCGAGCAGTACTTC.